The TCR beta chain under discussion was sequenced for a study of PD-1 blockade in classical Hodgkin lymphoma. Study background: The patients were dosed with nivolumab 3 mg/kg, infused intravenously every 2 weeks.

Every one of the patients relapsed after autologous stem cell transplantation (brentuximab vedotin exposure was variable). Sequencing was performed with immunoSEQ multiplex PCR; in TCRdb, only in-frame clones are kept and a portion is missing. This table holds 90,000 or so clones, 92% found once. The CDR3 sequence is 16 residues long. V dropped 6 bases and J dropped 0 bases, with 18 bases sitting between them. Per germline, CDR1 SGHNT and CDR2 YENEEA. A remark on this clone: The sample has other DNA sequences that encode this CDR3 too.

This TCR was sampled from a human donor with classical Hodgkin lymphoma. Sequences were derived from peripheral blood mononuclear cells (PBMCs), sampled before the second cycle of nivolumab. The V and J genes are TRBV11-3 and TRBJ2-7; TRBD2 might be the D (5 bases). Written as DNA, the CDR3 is TGTGCCAGCAGACCCCCCTCCGGGGTCCACTCCTACGAGCAGTACTTC. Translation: CASRPPSGVHSYEQYF.